Listed below are T cell receptor beta chains from one sample, sequenced in a study of CD8+ T cells in alopecia areata. Sequenced by immunoSEQ multiplex PCR; TCRdb stores in-frame clones only, minus some. The table lists 150,000 to 200,000 clones, 55% to 75% of them singletons. Sequenced material: CD4+ T cells sorted from blood, taken at week 24, from a patient treated with tofacitinib. Receptors were obtained from a human donor with alopecia areata. Each CDR3 is given with its conserved first and last residue. A D gene is named only where the DNA matches it firmly. Clone size is not always given. Where it is, it says once, few, many or a class for expanded clones.

v_call: TRBV18
d_call: -
j_call: TRBJ2-7
clone_size: -
cdr3_aa: CASSPRADSYEQYF
cdr3_nt: TGTGCCAGCTCACCACGAGCGGACTCCTACGAGCAGTACTTC

v_call: TRBV7-9
d_call: -
j_call: TRBJ1-1
clone_size: few
cdr3_aa: CASSGSNENTEAFF
cdr3_nt: TGTGCCAGCAGCGGAAGTAATGAGAACACTGAAGCTTTCTTT

v_call: TRBV4-3
d_call: -
j_call: TRBJ2-2
clone_size: -
cdr3_aa: CASSLTTGTGELFF
cdr3_nt: TGCGCCAGCAGCCTCACCACAGGGACCGGGGAGCTGTTTTTT

v_call: TRBV5-4
d_call: TRBD2
j_call: TRBJ2-5
clone_size: -
cdr3_aa: CASSLEGGSPPETQYF
cdr3_nt: TGTGCCAGCAGCTTGGAGGGCGGGAGTCCCCCAGAGACCCAGTACTTC

v_call: TRBV29-1
d_call: -
j_call: TRBJ1-2
clone_size: -
cdr3_aa: CSVDHPSYGYTF
cdr3_nt: TGCAGCGTTGACCATCCAAGCTATGGCTACACCTTC

v_call: TRBV12-5
d_call: TRBD1
j_call: TRBJ2-2
clone_size: -
cdr3_aa: CASGLGQGPGELFF
cdr3_nt: TGTGCTAGTGGTTTGGGACAGGGTCCCGGGGAGCTGTTTTTT

v_call: TRBV29-1
d_call: -
j_call: TRBJ1-1
clone_size: -
cdr3_aa: CSDQPGGGTTEAFF
cdr3_nt: TGCAGCGACCAACCTGGGGGGGGGACCACTGAAGCTTTCTTT

v_call: TRBV2
d_call: -
j_call: TRBJ2-3
clone_size: -
cdr3_aa: CAPGPDTQYF
cdr3_nt: TGTGCCCCGGGACCAGATACGCAGTATTTT

v_call: TRBV9
d_call: -
j_call: TRBJ1-3
clone_size: few
cdr3_aa: CASSPPGTGNTIYF
cdr3_nt: TGTGCCAGCAGCCCCCCCGGCACGGGAAACACCATATATTTT

v_call: TRBV27
d_call: TRBD1
j_call: TRBJ1-2
clone_size: -
cdr3_aa: CASSSLGTDYGYTF
cdr3_nt: TGTGCCAGCAGTTCCCTAGGGACAGACTATGGCTACACCTTC

v_call: TRBV27
d_call: -
j_call: TRBJ2-1
clone_size: -
cdr3_aa: CASRRAPIADEQFF
cdr3_nt: TGTGCCAGCAGGAGGGCTCCTATAGCAGATGAGCAGTTCTTC